This record looks at one T cell receptor (beta chain) sequence and its context. Antigen unknown. The data derive from a study of a mutant IDH1 vaccine in newly diagnosed glioma. Study as a whole: At week 35 came visit V12, and visit V13 followed at week 47.

Time point in this sample: week 47, end of study. Doses comprised 300 ug of mutant IDH1 20-mer peptide each, plus topical imiquimod. Profiled with immunoSEQ multiplex PCR; TCRdb holds only in-frame clones, not every one. The sample holds some 50,000 clones, less than 65% seen once. Sequencing used peripheral blood mononuclear cells (PBMCs), obtained from a glioma patient whose treatment included an IDH1 peptide vaccine. The TCR was taken from a man aged 40-49 years with glioma. Some clones in this sample may be carry-over from other donors' samples.

The CDR3 sequence is CSVAGRLNEKLFF. The CDR3 DNA follows: TGCAGCGTTGCCGGACGGTTGAATGAAAAACTGTTTTTT. The chain carries TRBV29-1 and TRBJ1-4; the D is unclear. This CDR3 has 13 residues. Germline values: CDR1 SQVTM, CDR2 ANQGSEA. Trimming pared 4 bases from V and 5 bases from J, leaving 11 bases between. The full variable domain, completed using reference TRBV29-1 and TRBJ1-4, is SAVISQKPSRDICQRGTSLTIQCQVDSQVTMMFWYRQQPGQSLTLIATANQGSEATYESGFVIDKFPISRPNLTFSTLTVSNMSPEDSSIYLCSVAGRLNEKLFFGSGTQLSVL.